This T cell receptor beta chain originates from a study of blood T cells in healthy people across ages. General study results and limits: The authors considered diversity estimates from one million T cells to be underestimates.

The individuals who served as donors were healthy Caucasians living in Russia, aged roughly 6 to 100. Every donor contributed 8 to 10 milliliters of peripheral blood by blood draw. Every sample yielded at least 7 million isolated PBMCs. Sample-barcoded 5' priming and a J-beta primer mix drove a second PCR of roughly 7 to 11 cycles. TCRdb recomputed calls from the 5' RACE reads with MiXCR, one row per CDR3 protein. The sample has about 620,000 distinct CDR3 sequences; roughly 21% are singletons. Remarks on this clonotype: Antigen unknown.

Trimming left V 1 base short and J 6 bases short, with 10 bases between. The CDR3 runs 13 residues. Looked up from germline, CDR1 is DFQATT and CDR2 is SNEGSKA (reference sequence). The sequence was obtained from a man between 65 and 85 years old in good health. This chain uses TRBV20-1 with TRBJ2-1; no reliable D call. The sequencing input was blood. The CDR3 is CSARGSWRNEQFF. The CDR3 coding sequence is TGCAGTGCTAGAGGATCGTGGCGCAATGAGCAGTTCTTC.